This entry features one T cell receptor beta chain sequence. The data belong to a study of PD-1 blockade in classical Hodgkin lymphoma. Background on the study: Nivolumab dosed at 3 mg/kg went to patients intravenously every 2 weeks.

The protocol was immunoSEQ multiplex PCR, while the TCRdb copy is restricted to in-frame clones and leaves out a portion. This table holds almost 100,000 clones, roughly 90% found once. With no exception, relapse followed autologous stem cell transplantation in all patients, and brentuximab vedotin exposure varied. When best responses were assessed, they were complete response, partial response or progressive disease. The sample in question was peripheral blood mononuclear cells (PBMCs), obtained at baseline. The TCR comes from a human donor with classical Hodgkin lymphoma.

CDR3 residues: CASSIRDRGYEQYF. DNA for the CDR3: TGTGCCAGTAGTATAAGGGACAGGGGCTACGAGCAGTACTTC. V usage is TRBV19 and J usage is TRBJ2-7; TRBD1 agrees at 10 bases. There are 14 residues in the CDR3. V was pared by 2 bases and J by 3 bases, with 1 base of the junction left unmatched. CDR1 LNHDA and CDR2 SQIVND come from the germline V gene (reference sequence).